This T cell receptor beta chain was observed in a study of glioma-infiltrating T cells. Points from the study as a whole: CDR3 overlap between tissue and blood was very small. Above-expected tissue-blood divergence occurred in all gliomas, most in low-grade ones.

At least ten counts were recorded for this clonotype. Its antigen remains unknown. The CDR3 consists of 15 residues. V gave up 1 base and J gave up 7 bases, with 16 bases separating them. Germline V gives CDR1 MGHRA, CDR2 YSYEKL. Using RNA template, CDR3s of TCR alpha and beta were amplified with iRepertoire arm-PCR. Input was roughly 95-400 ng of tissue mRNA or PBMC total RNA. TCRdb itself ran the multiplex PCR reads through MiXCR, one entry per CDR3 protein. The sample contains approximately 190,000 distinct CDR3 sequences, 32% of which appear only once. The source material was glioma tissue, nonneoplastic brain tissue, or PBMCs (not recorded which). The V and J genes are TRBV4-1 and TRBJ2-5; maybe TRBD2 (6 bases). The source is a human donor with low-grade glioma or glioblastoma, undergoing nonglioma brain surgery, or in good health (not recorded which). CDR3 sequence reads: CASSQGLGGEGTQYF. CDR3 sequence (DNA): TGCGCCAGCAGCCAAGGGTTGGGGGGAGAAGGGACCCAGTACTTC.